What follows are 15 T cell receptor beta chains derived from one specimen sequenced in a study of blood T cell repertoires in COVID-19 (dated by TCRdb to 2020 to 2022). Libraries were prepared through the immunoSEQ multiplex PCR assay. The immuneACCESS repertoire file appears here via TCRdb, limited to in-frame rearrangements. These files lack a portion of the clones; in checked studies, under half of the deficit traces to unresolved V genes, and the cause of the others is not known. The sample table lists around 100,000 clones, around 92% of them with a count of one. Around 4% of the sample comes from the top ten. The sequencing sample was made of peripheral blood. Receptor source: a man younger than 35 with acute or convalescent COVID-19.

The chain employs TRBV10-1 and TRBJ2-3; D is uncertain. The CDR3 totals 13 residues. Germline CDR1 WNHNN, CDR2 SYGVQD (reference sequence). V gave up 6 bases and J gave up 5 bases, with 12 bases separating them. The CDR3 loop is CASSGDRGDTQYF. CDR3 sequence (DNA): TGCGCCAGCAGCGGAGACCGAGGAGATACGCAGTATTTT.

The chain has TRBV14 and TRBJ2-7; 9 bases align to TRBD2. CDR3 size: 17 residues. Per the germline V gene, CDR1 is SGHDN and CDR2 is FVKESK. Trimming cost V 2 bases and J 0 bases; bases outside gene matches: 8. This chain's CDR3 is CASSQTSGRPLSYEQYF. In DNA, the CDR3 is TGTGCCAGCAGCCAAACCAGCGGGAGGCCCCTCTCCTACGAGCAGTACTTC.

V usage is TRBV28 and J usage is TRBJ1-2; TRBD1 aligns across 7 bases. From germline, CDR1 is MDHEN and CDR2 SYDVKM. V lost 2 bases and J lost 4; bases outside the gene matches: 10. The CDR3 is 16 residues long. The CDR3 nucleotides read TGTGCCAGCAGTTTAATGGACAGGATCATAGGCTATGGCTACACCTTC. It codes for CASSLMDRIIGYGYTF.

V is TRBV7-9 and J is TRBJ1-2; 8 nucleotides agree with TRBD1. CDR1 and CDR2 (germline): SEHNR, FQNEAQ (reference sequence). The CDR3 runs to 13 residues. V shed 6 bases, J shed 3 bases, and the junction held 3 bases outside the gene matches. CDR3 residues: CASRATGDYGYTF. As DNA, the CDR3 is TGTGCCAGCAGGGCGACAGGGGACTATGGCTACACCTTC. Full variable domain (rest looked up from reference TRBV7-9 and TRBJ1-2): DTGVSQNPRHKITKRGQNVTFRCDPISEHNRLYWYRQTLGQGPEFLTYFQNEAQLEKSRLLSDRFSAERPKGSFSTLEIQRTEQGDSAMYLCASRATGDYGYTFGSGTRLTVV.

The gene calls are TRBV18 and TRBJ1-2, with TRBD1 matching over 9 bases. Trimming removed 2 bases from V and 12 bases from J; junction bases left unmatched: 1. The germline gives CDR1 KGHSH, CDR2 LQKENI. The CDR3 length is 11 residues. CDR3 amino acids: CASSPGQGNTF. The DNA for the CDR3 is TGTGCCAGCTCACCAGGACAGGGGAACACCTTC. Full variable domain (remainder filled in from reference TRBV18 and TRBJ1-2): NAGVMQNPRHLVRRRGQEARLRCSPMKGHSHVYWYRQLPEEGLKFMVYLQKENIIDESGMPKERFSAEFPKEGPSILRIQQVVRGDSAAYFCASSPGQGNTFGSGTRLTVV.

Note on this clone: Other DNA sequences in the sample encode the same CDR3. This chain uses TRBV5-1 with TRBJ2-3; possibly TRBD2 for D (5 bases). Germline CDR1 and CDR2: SGHRS and YFSETQ. The CDR3 spans 16 residues. The V gene lost 4 bases and the J gene lost 0 bases, with 15 bases spanning the gap. CDR3 in amino acids: CASSLNGRGSTDTQYF. CDR3 DNA: TGCGCCAGCAGCCTGAATGGGAGAGGGAGCACAGATACGCAGTATTTT.

This clone appeared once. V gene TRBV19 combines with J gene TRBJ1-1, with 7 nucleotides matching TRBD1. CDR3 length equals 15 residues. The germline V gene has CDR1 LNHDA and CDR2 SQIVND (reference sequence). Losses at the gene ends were 2 bases for V and 3 bases for J; bases not matched to a gene: 6. CDR3 nucleotide sequence: TGTGCCAGTAGTATATCGGGACAGCTGGACACTGAAGCTTTCTTT. Its translation: CASSISGQLDTEAFF.

The CDR3 loop reads CASSQGAEGYTF. The CDR3, as DNA: TGTGCCAGCAGTCAGGGGGCGGAAGGCTACACCTTC. The chain joins TRBV2 to TRBJ1-2; 8 nucleotides align to TRBD1. The ends lost 5 bases at V and 8 bases at J; junction bases unmatched: 4. Per germline, CDR1 SNHLY and CDR2 FYNNEI. This CDR3 has 12 residues.

The chain combines TRBV4-1 with TRBJ1-3; perhaps TRBD1 as D (5 bases). Trimming pared 6 bases from V and 9 bases from J, leaving 15 bases between. The germline V gene has CDR1 MGHRA and CDR2 YSYEKL. The CDR3 spans 13 residues. CDR3 region: CASRALGGGTIYF. The CDR3 bases are TGCGCCAGCAGGGCCCTGGGGGGGGGCACCATATATTTT.

The V and J genes are TRBV5-6 and TRBJ1-1; D remains unclear. The CDR3 has 15 amino acids. Trimming stripped 0 bases from V and 2 bases from J, with 11 bases between. Germline CDR1 SGHDT, CDR2 YYEEEE. The CDR3 DNA sequence: TGTGCCAGCAGCTTGGGATTGGGCAGCAACACTGAAGCTTTCTTT. This gives the protein CASSLGLGSNTEAFF.

V usage is TRBV20-1 and J usage is TRBJ1-4, with D uncertain. This CDR3 is built from 11 residues. CDR1 is DFQATT, CDR2 SNEGSKA, per germline (reference sequence). The germline V and J ends were trimmed by 0 bases and 8 bases, with 4 bases remaining between them. CDR3 sequence reads: CSAREREKLFF. The CDR3 DNA reads TGCAGTGCTAGAGAGCGGGAAAAACTGTTTTTT.

This rearrangement joins TRBV25-1 to TRBJ2-2; D is uncertain. Germline assignment: CDR1 MGHDK and CDR2 SYGVNS. With 4 bases removed from V and 5 bases from J, the gap between germline ends came to 11 bases. CDR3 size: 14 residues. CDR3 protein: CASSASLRTGELFF. The CDR3 DNA reads as TGTGCCAGCAGTGCCTCCCTCAGGACCGGGGAGCTGTTTTTT. Supplemented by reference TRBV25-1 and TRBJ2-2, the full variable domain reads EADIYQTPRYLVIGTGKKITLECSQTMGHDKMYWYQQDPGMELHLIHYSYGVNSTEKGDLSSESTVSRIRTEHFPLTLESARPSHTSQYLCASSASLRTGELFFGEGSRLTVL.

The J gene is TRBJ1-1, the V gene TRBV5-1; the match to TRBD1 covers 11 bases. CDR1 is SGHRS, CDR2 YFSETQ, per germline. Trimming at V came to 4 bases and at J to 0 bases, leaving 5 bases not matched to a gene. This CDR3 is built from 16 residues. CDR3 in amino acids: CASSLGTGGMNTEAFF. The CDR3 nucleotides read TGCGCCAGCAGCCTCGGGACAGGGGGGATGAACACTGAAGCTTTCTTT.

The V gene is TRBV5-1, the J gene TRBJ2-3; D is uncertain. The CDR3 length is 14 residues. CDR1 and CDR2 (germline): SGHRS, YFSETQ. The V end lost 4 bases, the J end lost 3 bases, and 12 bases lay between the germline ends. This chain's CDR3 is CASSNRVVTDTQYF. CDR3 sequence (DNA): TGCGCCAGCAGCAACCGGGTCGTGACAGATACGCAGTATTTT.

V gene TRBV18 combines with J gene TRBJ1-1, with TRBD1 matching over 12 bases. V dropped 3 bases and J dropped 11; count of bases not matched to a gene: 10. The CDR3 contains 15 residues. CDR1 and CDR2 (germline): KGHSH, LQKENI. The CDR3 sequence is CASSPQGTGGQEAFF. The DNA for the CDR3 is TGTGCCAGCTCACCTCAAGGGACAGGGGGCCAAGAGGCTTTCTTT.